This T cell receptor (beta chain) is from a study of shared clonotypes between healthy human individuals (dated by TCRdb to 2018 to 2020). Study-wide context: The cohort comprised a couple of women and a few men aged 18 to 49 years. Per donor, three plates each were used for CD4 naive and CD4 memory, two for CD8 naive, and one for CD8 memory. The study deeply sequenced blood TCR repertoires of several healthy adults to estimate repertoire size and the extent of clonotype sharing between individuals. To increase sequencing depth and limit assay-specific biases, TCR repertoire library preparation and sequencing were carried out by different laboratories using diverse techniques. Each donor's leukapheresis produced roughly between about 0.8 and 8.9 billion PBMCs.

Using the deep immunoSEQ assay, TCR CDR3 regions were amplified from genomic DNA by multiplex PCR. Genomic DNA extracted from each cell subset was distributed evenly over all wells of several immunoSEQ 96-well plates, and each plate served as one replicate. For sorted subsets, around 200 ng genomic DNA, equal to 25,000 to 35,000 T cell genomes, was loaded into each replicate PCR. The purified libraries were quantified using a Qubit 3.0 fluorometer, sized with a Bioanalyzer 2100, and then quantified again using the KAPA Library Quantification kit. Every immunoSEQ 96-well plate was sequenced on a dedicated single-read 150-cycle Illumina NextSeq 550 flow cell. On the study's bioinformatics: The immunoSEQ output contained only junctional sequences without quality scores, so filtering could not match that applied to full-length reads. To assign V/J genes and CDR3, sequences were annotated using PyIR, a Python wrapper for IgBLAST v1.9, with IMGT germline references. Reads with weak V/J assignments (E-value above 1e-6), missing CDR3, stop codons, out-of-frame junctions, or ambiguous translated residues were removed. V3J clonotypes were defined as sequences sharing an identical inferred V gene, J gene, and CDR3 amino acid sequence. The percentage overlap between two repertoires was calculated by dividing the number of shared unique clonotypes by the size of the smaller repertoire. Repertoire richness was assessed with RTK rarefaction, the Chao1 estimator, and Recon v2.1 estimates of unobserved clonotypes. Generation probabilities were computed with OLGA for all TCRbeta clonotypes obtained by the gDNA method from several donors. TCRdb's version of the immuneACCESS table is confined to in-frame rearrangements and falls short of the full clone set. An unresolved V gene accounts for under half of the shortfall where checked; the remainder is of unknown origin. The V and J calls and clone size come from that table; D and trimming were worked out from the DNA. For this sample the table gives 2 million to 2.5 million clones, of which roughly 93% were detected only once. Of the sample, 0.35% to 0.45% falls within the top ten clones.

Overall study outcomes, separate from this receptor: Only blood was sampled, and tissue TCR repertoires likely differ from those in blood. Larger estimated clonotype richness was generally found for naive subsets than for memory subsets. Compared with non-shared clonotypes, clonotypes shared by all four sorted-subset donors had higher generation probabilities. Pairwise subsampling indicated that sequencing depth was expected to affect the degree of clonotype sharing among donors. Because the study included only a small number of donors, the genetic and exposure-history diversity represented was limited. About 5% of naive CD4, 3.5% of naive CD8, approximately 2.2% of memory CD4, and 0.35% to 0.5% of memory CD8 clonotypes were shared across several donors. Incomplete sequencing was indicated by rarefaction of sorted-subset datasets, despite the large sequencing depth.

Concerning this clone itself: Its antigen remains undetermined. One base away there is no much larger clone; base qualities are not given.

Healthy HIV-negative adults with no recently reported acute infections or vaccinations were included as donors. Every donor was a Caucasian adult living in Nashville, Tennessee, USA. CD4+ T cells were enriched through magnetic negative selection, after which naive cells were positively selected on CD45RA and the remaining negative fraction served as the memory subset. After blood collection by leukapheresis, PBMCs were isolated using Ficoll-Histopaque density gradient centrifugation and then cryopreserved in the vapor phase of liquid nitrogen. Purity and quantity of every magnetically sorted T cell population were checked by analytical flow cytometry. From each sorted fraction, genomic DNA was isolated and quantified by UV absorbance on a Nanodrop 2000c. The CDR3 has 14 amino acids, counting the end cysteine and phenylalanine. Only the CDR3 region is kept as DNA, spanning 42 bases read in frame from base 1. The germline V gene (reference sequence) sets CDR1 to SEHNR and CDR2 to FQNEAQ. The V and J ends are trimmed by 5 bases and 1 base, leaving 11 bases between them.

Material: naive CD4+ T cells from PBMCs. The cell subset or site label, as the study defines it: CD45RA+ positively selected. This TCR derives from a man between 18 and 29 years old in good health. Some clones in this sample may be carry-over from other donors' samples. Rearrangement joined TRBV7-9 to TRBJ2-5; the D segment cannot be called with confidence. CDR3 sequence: CASSQNGPQETQYF. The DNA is TGTGCCAGCAGCCAGAACGGCCCCCAAGAGACCCAGTACTTC. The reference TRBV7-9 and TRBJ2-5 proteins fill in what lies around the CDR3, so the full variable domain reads DTGVSQNPRHKITKRGQNVTFRCDPISEHNRLYWYRQTLGQGPEFLTYFQNEAQLEKSRLLSDRFSAERPKGSFSTLEIQRTEQGDSAMYLCASSQNGPQETQYFGPGTRLLVL.